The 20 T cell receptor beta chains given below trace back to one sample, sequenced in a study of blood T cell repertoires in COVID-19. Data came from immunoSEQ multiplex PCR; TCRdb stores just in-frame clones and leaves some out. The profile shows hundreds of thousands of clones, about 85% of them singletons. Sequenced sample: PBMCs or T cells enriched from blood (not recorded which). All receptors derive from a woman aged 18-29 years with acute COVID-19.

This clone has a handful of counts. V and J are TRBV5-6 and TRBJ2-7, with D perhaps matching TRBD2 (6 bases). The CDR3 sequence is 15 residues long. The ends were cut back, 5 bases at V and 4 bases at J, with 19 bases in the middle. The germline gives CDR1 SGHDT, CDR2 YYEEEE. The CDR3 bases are TGTGCCAGCAGTAAGGTGGGGGGACGGATTTACGAGCAGTACTTC. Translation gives CASSKVGGRIYEQYF.

The DNA for the CDR3 is TGTGCCAGCAGCCAGGGGCAGGGTTTCCAGCCCCAGCATTTT. Protein: CASSQGQGFQPQHF. V usage is TRBV3-1 (or the pseudogene TRBV3-2) and J usage is TRBJ1-5; possible D gene TRBD1, 5 bases. The V end lost 3 bases, the J end lost 7 bases, and 13 bases lay between the germline ends. The CDR3 runs 14 residues. Germline V gene data show CDR1 as LGHDT and CDR2 as YNNKEL (reference sequence).

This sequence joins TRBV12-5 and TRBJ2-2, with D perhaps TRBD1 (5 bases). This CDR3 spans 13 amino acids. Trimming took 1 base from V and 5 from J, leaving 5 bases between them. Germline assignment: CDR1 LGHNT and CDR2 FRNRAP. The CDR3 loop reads CASGLAGTGELFF. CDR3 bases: TGTGCTAGTGGTTTGGCAGGGACCGGGGAGCTGTTTTTT. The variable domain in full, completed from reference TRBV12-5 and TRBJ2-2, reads DARVTQTPRHKVTEMGQEVTMRCQPILGHNTVFWYRQTMMQGLELLAYFRNRAPLDDSGMPKDRFSAEMPDATLATLKIQPSEPRDSAVYFCASGLAGTGELFFGEGSRLTVL.

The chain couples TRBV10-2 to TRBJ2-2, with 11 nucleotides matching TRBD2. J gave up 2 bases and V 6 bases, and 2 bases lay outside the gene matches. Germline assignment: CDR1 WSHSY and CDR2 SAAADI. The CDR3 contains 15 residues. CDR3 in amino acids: CASSLAGGNTGELFF. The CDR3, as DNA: TGCGCCAGCAGCCTAGCGGGGGGTAACACCGGGGAGCTGTTTTTT.

Here the CDR3 DNA reads TGCGCCAGCAGCTTTTCCGGTTTGGGCTACACCTTC. Its protein product is CASSFSGLGYTF. The chain couples TRBV5-1 to TRBJ1-2; D gene unclear. Per the germline V gene, CDR1 is SGHRS and CDR2 is YFSETQ. This CDR3 contains 12 residues. V was cut by 2 bases and J by 8 bases, with 10 bases left in between.

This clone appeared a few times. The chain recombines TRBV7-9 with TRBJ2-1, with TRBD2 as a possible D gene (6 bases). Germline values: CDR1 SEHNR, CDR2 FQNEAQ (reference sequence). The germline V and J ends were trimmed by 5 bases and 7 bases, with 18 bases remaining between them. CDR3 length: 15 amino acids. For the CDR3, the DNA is TGTGCCAGCAGCCGTCCGGCGGGGCCAGGGAATGAGCAGTTCTTC. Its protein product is CASSRPAGPGNEQFF.

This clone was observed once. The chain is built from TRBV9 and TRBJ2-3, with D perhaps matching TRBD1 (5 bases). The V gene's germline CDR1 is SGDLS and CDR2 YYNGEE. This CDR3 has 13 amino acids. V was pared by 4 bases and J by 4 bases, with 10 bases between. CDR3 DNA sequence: TGTGCCAGCAGCTATGGGGCCCCAGATACGCAGTATTTT. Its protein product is CASSYGAPDTQYF.

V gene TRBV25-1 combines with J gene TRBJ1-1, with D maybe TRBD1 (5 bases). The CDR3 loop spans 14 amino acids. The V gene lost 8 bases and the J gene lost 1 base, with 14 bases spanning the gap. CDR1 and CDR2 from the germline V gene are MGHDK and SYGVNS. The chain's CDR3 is CASWKGGTNTEAFF. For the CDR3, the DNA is TGTGCCAGCTGGAAGGGAGGGACGAACACTGAAGCTTTCTTT.

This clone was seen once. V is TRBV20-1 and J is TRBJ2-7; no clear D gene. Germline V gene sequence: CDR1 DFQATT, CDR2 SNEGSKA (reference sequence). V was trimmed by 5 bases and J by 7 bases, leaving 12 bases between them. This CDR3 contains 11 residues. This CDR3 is CSAQSPPEQYF. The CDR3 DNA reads TGCAGTGCTCAGTCTCCGCCAGAGCAGTACTTC.

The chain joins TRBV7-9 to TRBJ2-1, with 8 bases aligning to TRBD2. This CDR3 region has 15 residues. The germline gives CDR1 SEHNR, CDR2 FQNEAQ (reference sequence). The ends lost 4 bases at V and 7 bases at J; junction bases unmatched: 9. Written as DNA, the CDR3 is TGTGCCAGCAGCTCCCGGGGGGGCCCGAGTAATGAGCAGTTCTTC. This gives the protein CASSSRGGPSNEQFF. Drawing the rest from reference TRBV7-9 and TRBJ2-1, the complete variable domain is DTGVSQNPRHKITKRGQNVTFRCDPISEHNRLYWYRQTLGQGPEFLTYFQNEAQLEKSRLLSDRFSAERPKGSFSTLEIQRTEQGDSAMYLCASSSRGGPSNEQFFGPGTRLTVL.

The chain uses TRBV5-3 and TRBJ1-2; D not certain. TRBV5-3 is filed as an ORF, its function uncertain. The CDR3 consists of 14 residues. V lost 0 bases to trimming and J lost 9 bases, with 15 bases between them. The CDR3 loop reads CARSLEAPKRRYTF. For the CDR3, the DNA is TGTGCCAGAAGCTTGGAAGCCCCCAAACGTCGCTACACCTTC.

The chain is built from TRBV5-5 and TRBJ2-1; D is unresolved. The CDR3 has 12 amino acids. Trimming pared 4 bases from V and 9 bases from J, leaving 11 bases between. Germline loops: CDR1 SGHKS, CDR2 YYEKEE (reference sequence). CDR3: CASSLLLVEQFF. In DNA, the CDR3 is TGTGCCAGCAGCCTATTACTGGTTGAGCAGTTCTTC.

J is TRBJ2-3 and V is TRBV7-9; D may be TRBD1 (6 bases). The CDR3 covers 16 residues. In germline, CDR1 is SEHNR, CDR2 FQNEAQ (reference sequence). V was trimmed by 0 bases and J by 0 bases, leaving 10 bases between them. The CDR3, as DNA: TGTGCCAGCAGCTTAGCTCGTGACAGGAGCACAGATACGCAGTATTTT. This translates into CASSLARDRSTDTQYF.

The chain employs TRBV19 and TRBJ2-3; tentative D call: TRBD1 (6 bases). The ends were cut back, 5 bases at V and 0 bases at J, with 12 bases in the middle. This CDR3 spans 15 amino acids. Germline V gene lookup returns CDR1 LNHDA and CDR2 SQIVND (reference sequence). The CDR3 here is CASSWQGLSTDTQYF. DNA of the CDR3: TGTGCCAGTAGTTGGCAGGGGCTAAGCACAGATACGCAGTATTTT.

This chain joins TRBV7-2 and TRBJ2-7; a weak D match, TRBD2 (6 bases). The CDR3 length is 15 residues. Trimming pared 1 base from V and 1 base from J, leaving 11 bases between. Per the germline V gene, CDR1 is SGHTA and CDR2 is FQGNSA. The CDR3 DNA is TGTGCCAGCAGCTTAGGCGGGACTTTTTCCTACGAGCAGTACTTC. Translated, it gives CASSLGGTFSYEQYF.

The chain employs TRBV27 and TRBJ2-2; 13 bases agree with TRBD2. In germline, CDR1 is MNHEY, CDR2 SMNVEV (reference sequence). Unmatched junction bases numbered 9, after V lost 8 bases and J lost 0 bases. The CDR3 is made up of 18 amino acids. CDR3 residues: CASLRLGLAGANTGELFF. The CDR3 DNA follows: TGTGCCAGCCTAAGACTCGGACTAGCGGGGGCGAACACCGGGGAGCTGTTTTTT.

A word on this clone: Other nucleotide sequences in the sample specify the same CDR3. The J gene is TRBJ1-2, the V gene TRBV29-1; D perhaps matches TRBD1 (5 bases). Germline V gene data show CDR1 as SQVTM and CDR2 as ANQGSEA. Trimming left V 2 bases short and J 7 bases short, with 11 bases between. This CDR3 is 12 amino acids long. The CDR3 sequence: CSVESQGGGYTF. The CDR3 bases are TGCAGCGTTGAAAGCCAGGGAGGTGGCTACACCTTC.

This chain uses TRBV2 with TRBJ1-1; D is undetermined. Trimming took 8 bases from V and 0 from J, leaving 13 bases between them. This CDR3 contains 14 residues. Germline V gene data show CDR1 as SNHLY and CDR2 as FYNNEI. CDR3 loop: CASSRGGMNTEAFF. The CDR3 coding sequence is TGTGCCAGCTCCCGAGGAGGCATGAACACTGAAGCTTTCTTT. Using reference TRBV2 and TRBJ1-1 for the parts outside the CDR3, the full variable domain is EPEVTQTPSHQVTQMGQEVILRCVPISNHLYFYWYRQILGQKVEFLVSFYNNEISEKSEIFDDQFSVERPDGSNFTLKIRSTKLEDSAMYFCASSRGGMNTEAFFGQGTRLTVV.

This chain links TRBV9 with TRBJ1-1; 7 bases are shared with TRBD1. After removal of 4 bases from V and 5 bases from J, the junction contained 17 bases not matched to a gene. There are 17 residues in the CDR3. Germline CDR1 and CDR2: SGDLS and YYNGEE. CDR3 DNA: TGTGCCAGCAGCATTCGACAGGGTGAAGTTAAAAGGACTGAAGCTTTCTTT. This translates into CASSIRQGEVKRTEAFF.

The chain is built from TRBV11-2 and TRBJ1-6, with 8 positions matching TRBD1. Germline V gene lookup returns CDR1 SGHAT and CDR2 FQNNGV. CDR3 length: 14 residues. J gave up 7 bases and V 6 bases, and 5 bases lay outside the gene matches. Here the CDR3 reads CASRQTGANSPLHF. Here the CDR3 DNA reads TGTGCCAGCAGACAGACAGGGGCAAATTCACCCCTCCACTTT.